These 32 T cell receptor beta chains were all obtained from the same sample, sequenced in a study of cytotoxic CD8 clonotypes in ibrutinib-treated CLL. Repertoires were generated with immunoSEQ multiplex PCR, while TCRdb's copy carries only in-frame clones and drops some. The sample holds approximately 160,000 clones, 70% to 90% seen once. The material was PBMCs, obtained at disease progression, from a patient treated with ibrutinib. The receptors originated from a human donor with chronic lymphocytic leukemia.

The chain is built from TRBV29-1 and TRBJ1-4, with 8 bases that match TRBD1. The J segment lost 8 bases and the V segment lost 7 bases, leaving 12 bases of the junction unmatched. This CDR3 spans 14 amino acids. CDR1 is SQVTM, CDR2 ANQGSEA, per germline. The chain's CDR3 is CSAGDRTGTEKLFF. DNA of the CDR3: TGCAGCGCGGGGGATAGGACAGGGACCGAAAAACTGTTTTTT.

The genes are TRBV7-2 and TRBJ2-3; 9 bases are a match to TRBD2. CDR1 is SGHTA, CDR2 FQGNSA, per germline. This CDR3 comprises 16 residues. The V gene end was trimmed by 2 bases and the J gene end by 5 bases; junction bases not matched to a gene: 8. The CDR3: CASSLSSSGKGDTQYF. As DNA, the CDR3 is TGTGCCAGCAGCTTATCGTCTAGCGGGAAAGGAGATACGCAGTATTTT.

This rearrangement joins TRBV6-5 to TRBJ2-5; tentatively, D is TRBD2 (5 bases). Germline V lookup: CDR1 MNHEY, CDR2 SVGAGI. V dropped 8 bases and J dropped 5 bases, with 21 bases sitting between them. This CDR3 region has 15 residues. DNA of the CDR3: TGTGCCAGCGGTACACGACATCACGGGGAGGAGACCCAGTACTTC. This gives the protein CASGTRHHGEETQYF.

V usage is TRBV9 and J usage is TRBJ2-5; D possibly matches TRBD1 or TRBD2 (6 bases each). Germline-derived CDR1 and CDR2 are SGDLS and YYNGEE. Trimming took off 4 bases at V and 5 bases at J, with 12 bases between the two ends. This CDR3 contains 13 residues. CDR3 in DNA: TGTGCCAGCAGCCCTGGGGGGCACGAGACCCAGTACTTC. Protein product: CASSPGGHETQYF. Filled out from reference TRBV9 and TRBJ2-5, the complete variable domain reads DSGVTQTPKHLITATGQRVTLRCSPRSGDLSVYWYQQSLDQGLQFLIQYYNGEERAKGNILERFSAQQFPDLHSELNLSSLELGDSALYFCASSPGGHETQYFGPGTRLLVL.

The V call is TRBV9, the J call TRBJ2-1; D unclear. V was clipped by 4 bases and J by 0 bases, with 11 bases between them. This CDR3 region has 15 residues. CDR1 and CDR2 (germline): SGDLS, YYNGEE. This chain's CDR3 is CASSFTESSYNEQFF. The CDR3 DNA reads TGTGCCAGCAGCTTTACGGAGAGCTCCTACAATGAGCAGTTCTTC.

In regard to this clone: The sample has other DNA sequences that encode this CDR3 too. The chain recombines TRBV9 with TRBJ2-7; 11 bases match TRBD2. In germline, CDR1 is SGDLS, CDR2 YYNGEE. The CDR3 has 14 amino acids. V was clipped by 3 bases and J by 4 bases; unmatched bases: 3. The CDR3 reads CASSGTSGSYEQYF. DNA for the CDR3: TGTGCCAGCAGCGGTACTAGCGGGAGTTACGAGCAGTACTTC.

The rearrangement uses TRBV5-6 and TRBJ1-3; D gene ambiguous. This CDR3 is built from 16 residues. Germline lookup yields CDR1 SGHDT and CDR2 YYEEEE. The V end was cut by 0 bases, the J end by 0 bases, with 10 bases between. The CDR3 protein is CASSLGVGSSGNTIYF. The CDR3 DNA follows: TGTGCCAGCAGCTTGGGTGTCGGATCCTCTGGAAACACCATATATTTT.

The chain carries TRBV2 and TRBJ1-3; D gene uncertain. Germline CDR1 SNHLY, CDR2 FYNNEI. The CDR3 consists of 14 residues. V dropped 3 bases and J dropped 0 bases, with 6 bases sitting between them. The CDR3: CASSDQASGNTIYF. CDR3 nucleotide sequence: TGTGCCAGCAGTGATCAGGCCTCTGGAAACACCATATATTTT. The variable domain in full, with the rest retrieved from reference TRBV2 and TRBJ1-3, is EPEVTQTPSHQVTQMGQEVILRCVPISNHLYFYWYRQILGQKVEFLVSFYNNEISEKSEIFDDQFSVERPDGSNFTLKIRSTKLEDSAMYFCASSDQASGNTIYFGEGSWLTVV.

V usage is TRBV7-3 and J usage is TRBJ1-1, with D uncertain. V shed 2 bases and J shed 5 bases, with 6 bases lying between them. CDR3 length equals 12 residues. Germline V gives CDR1 SGHTA, CDR2 FQGTGA. CDR3 in amino acids: CASSLDRTEAFF. In DNA form, the CDR3 reads TGTGCCAGCAGCTTAGACCGAACTGAAGCTTTCTTT. Combining the CDR3 with reference TRBV7-3 and TRBJ1-1 gives the whole variable domain GAGVSQTPSNKVTEKGKYVELRCDPISGHTALYWYRQSLGQGPEFLIYFQGTGAADDSGLPNDRFFAVRPEGSVSTLKIQRTERGDSAVYLCASSLDRTEAFFGQGTRLTVV.

As to this clone: An end of the junction differs from the germline gene, which may be a read error. The V gene is TRBV20-1, the J gene TRBJ1-1; D ambiguous. The germline gives CDR1 DFQATT, CDR2 SNEGSKA (reference sequence). The CDR3 runs to 10 residues. The CDR3 nucleotides read TGCAGTGCTAGCAACAGTGAAGCTTTCTTT. This encodes CSASNSEAFF.

This chain joins TRBV5-1 and TRBJ1-1, with D tentatively TRBD1 (5 bases). Per germline, CDR1 SGHRS and CDR2 YFSETQ. The CDR3 runs 14 residues. V was shortened by 5 bases and J by 3 bases, with 14 bases between the two germline ends. This CDR3 reads CASSRGLGDTEAFF. The CDR3 coding sequence is TGCGCCAGCAGTCGGGGCCTGGGGGACACTGAAGCTTTCTTT.

This clone was seen just once. The CDR3 DNA sequence: TGTGCCAGCAGTTACTCTCTAGCGGCGATAGATACGCAGTATTTT. Amino acid sequence: CASSYSLAAIDTQYF. The chain couples TRBV6-5 to TRBJ2-3; TRBD2 matches at 7 bases. V dropped 0 bases and J dropped 5; count of bases not matched to a gene: 5. The CDR3 covers 15 residues. The germline CDR1 and CDR2 sequences are MNHEY and SVGAGI.

This chain connects TRBV29-1 to TRBJ1-2; TRBD1 agrees at 10 bases. With V trimmed by 5 bases and J by 2 bases, 17 bases remained unmatched. This CDR3 is built from 18 residues. Germline CDR1 SQVTM, CDR2 ANQGSEA. CDR3 in amino acids: CSVWGVRQGANLNYGYTF. DNA of the CDR3: TGCAGCGTTTGGGGGGTGAGACAGGGGGCGAACTTAAACTATGGCTACACCTTC.

In its sample, this clone was seen once. The chain couples TRBV6-1 to TRBJ1-4; D gene uncertain. This CDR3 region has 15 residues. CDR1 and CDR2 from the germline V gene are MNHNS and SASEGT. Trimming left V 8 bases short and J 5 bases short, with 18 bases between. The CDR3 spells CASSETGYQNEKLFF. CDR3 DNA sequence: TGTGCCAGCTCTGAGACTGGATACCAAAATGAAAAACTGTTTTTT.

This chain connects TRBV30 to TRBJ1-2; 7 bases align to TRBD1. Germline CDR1 is GTSNPN and CDR2 is SVGIG (reference sequence). The CDR3 extends over 13 amino acids. The J segment lost 4 bases and the V segment lost 5 bases, leaving 7 bases of the junction unmatched. This chain's CDR3 is CAWARRDSYGYTF. For the CDR3, the DNA is TGTGCCTGGGCTCGTCGGGACAGCTATGGCTACACCTTC.

DNA for the CDR3: TGTGCCAGCAGCTCCGGGACAGGGCGATACTATGGCTACACCTTC. This sequence encodes CASSSGTGRYYGYTF. The chain recombines TRBV5-5 with TRBJ1-2, with 9 bases matching TRBD1. Looked up from germline, CDR1 is SGHKS and CDR2 is YYEKEE (reference sequence). V shed 3 bases and J 3 bases; nucleotides not matched to a gene: 6. The CDR3 contains 15 residues.

This chain joins TRBV5-4 and TRBJ1-1, with D hard to call. Germline CDR1 SGHNT, CDR2 YYREEE (reference sequence). V was pared by 1 base and J by 1 base, with 11 bases between. The CDR3 is made up of 15 amino acids. The CDR3 DNA follows: TGTGCCAGCAGCTTGAGGACTTACAGGAACACTGAAGCTTTCTTT. Translated: CASSLRTYRNTEAFF.

The sample holds a few counts of this clone. The chain uses TRBV30 and TRBJ1-1; 8 bases fit TRBD1. V lost 8 bases to trimming and J lost 1 base; unmatched junction nucleotides: 9. The CDR3 contains 14 residues. Germline values: CDR1 GTSNPN, CDR2 SVGIG (reference sequence). The CDR3 DNA reads as TGTGCCATACACAGGGGGACCCCGAACACTGAAGCTTTCTTT. This gives the protein CAIHRGTPNTEAFF.

The V gene is TRBV11-2, the J gene TRBJ2-7, with 8 bases fitting TRBD2. With V trimmed by 5 bases and J by 3 bases, 3 bases remained unmatched. The germline V gene encodes CDR1 SGHAT and CDR2 FQNNGV. The CDR3 consists of 13 residues. The CDR3 here is CASSRTSFYEQYF. In nucleotides, the CDR3 is TGTGCCAGCAGCCGGACTAGCTTCTACGAGCAGTACTTC. Together with reference TRBV11-2 and TRBJ2-7, the CDR3 gives the full variable domain: EAGVAQSPRYKIIEKRQSVAFWCNPISGHATLYWYQQILGQGPKLLIQFQNNGVVDDSQLPKDRFSAERLKGVDSTLKIQPAKLEDSAVYLCASSRTSFYEQYFGPGTRLTVT.

The J gene is TRBJ1-4, the V gene TRBV29-1; D might be TRBD1 (5 bases). The V gene's germline CDR1 is SQVTM and CDR2 ANQGSEA. The germline V and J ends were trimmed by 4 bases and 3 bases, with 9 bases remaining between them. The CDR3 is 13 amino acids. CDR3: CSVAVTANEKLFF. The CDR3 DNA sequence: TGCAGCGTTGCTGTGACAGCTAATGAAAAACTGTTTTTT.

V is TRBV6-5 and J is TRBJ2-1, with 9 bases that match TRBD2. The CDR3 covers 13 residues. Trimming removed 11 bases from V and 6 bases from J; junction bases left unmatched: 8. Germline CDR1 MNHEY, CDR2 SVGAGI. This CDR3 reads CAVWLAGTNEQFF. CDR3 nucleotides: TGTGCCGTTTGGCTAGCGGGAACCAATGAGCAGTTCTTC.

The chain is built from TRBV5-4 and TRBJ2-5; tentative D call: TRBD2 (5 bases). Germline CDR1 and CDR2: SGHNT and YYREEE (reference sequence). V was shortened by 3 bases and J by 6 bases, with 15 bases between the two germline ends. The length of the CDR3 is 14 residues. The CDR3 sequence is CASSSAGAPQTQYF. The CDR3 DNA reads TGTGCCAGCAGCTCGGCGGGCGCCCCCCAGACCCAGTACTTC.

This clone was seen just once. The chain has TRBV30 and TRBJ1-1; TRBD1 matches 10 bases. With V trimmed by 3 bases and J by 8 bases, 6 bases remained unmatched. CDR1 and CDR2 from the germline V gene are GTSNPN and SVGIG (reference sequence). This CDR3 has 13 amino acids. This chain's CDR3 is CAWRDRGLVEAFF. CDR3 nucleotide sequence: TGTGCCTGGAGAGACAGGGGGCTGGTGGAAGCTTTCTTT.

CDR3 protein: CASRFQGQETQYF. The CDR3 DNA is TGTGCCAGCCGATTCCAGGGACAAGAGACCCAGTACTTC. The rearrangement joins TRBV6-1 to TRBJ2-5; TRBD1 is a possible D gene (5 bases). The CDR3 has 13 amino acids. CDR1 is MNHNS and CDR2 is SASEGT in the germline V gene. Trimming removed 8 bases from V and 2 bases from J, with 12 bases in between.

V gene TRBV11-3 combines with J gene TRBJ2-5; no clear D. With 3 bases removed from V and 5 bases from J, the gap between germline ends came to 13 bases. The CDR3 has 14 amino acids. The V gene's germline CDR1 is SGHNT and CDR2 YENEEA. The CDR3 loop reads CASSFSRVGETQYF. DNA for the CDR3: TGTGCCAGCAGCTTCTCCCGGGTAGGGGAGACCCAGTACTTC. The variable domain in full, with the rest retrieved from reference TRBV11-3 and TRBJ2-5, is EAGVVQSPRYKIIEKKQPVAFWCNPISGHNTLYWYLQNLGQGPELLIRYENEEAVDDSQLPKDRFSAERLKGVDSTLKIQPAELGDSAVYLCASSFSRVGETQYFGPGTRLLVL.

The genes are TRBV5-1 and TRBJ2-2; 14 bases are shared with TRBD2. Looked up from germline, CDR1 is SGHRS and CDR2 is YFSETQ. J lost 4 bases, V lost 2 bases, and 10 bases had no gene match. The CDR3 is 19 amino acids. CDR3 in DNA: TGCGCCAGCAGCTTCACGGGACTAGCGGGAGAAGGGGGCACCGGGGAGCTGTTTTTT. Translated: CASSFTGLAGEGGTGELFF. The variable domain in full, completed from reference TRBV5-1 and TRBJ2-2, reads KAGVTQTPRYLIKTRGQQVTLSCSPISGHRSVSWYQQTPGQGLQFLFEYFSETQRNKGNFPGRFSGRQFSNSRSEMNVSTLELGDSALYLCASSFTGLAGEGGTGELFFGEGSRLTVL.

The rearrangement links TRBV5-4 to TRBJ2-1, with TRBD2 as a possible D gene (5 bases). V was clipped by 4 bases and J by 10 bases, with 18 bases between them. CDR3 size: 14 residues. Germline values: CDR1 SGHNT, CDR2 YYREEE (reference sequence). This chain's CDR3 is CASSHLKERGEQFF. The CDR3 DNA reads as TGTGCCAGCAGCCACCTAAAAGAGCGCGGGGAGCAGTTCTTC.

The chain links TRBV6-6 to TRBJ1-2; D gene uncertain. The CDR3 contains 15 residues. Trimming pared 2 bases from V and 4 bases from J, leaving 14 bases between. Germline V gives CDR1 MNHNY, CDR2 SVGAGI (reference sequence). The CDR3 loop reads CASSYDTLQIYGYTF. For the CDR3, the DNA is TGTGCCAGCAGTTACGACACCTTGCAGATCTATGGCTACACCTTC.

The chain recombines TRBV7-6 with TRBJ2-3, with a weak D call TRBD2 (5 bases). The V and J ends lost 1 base and 0 bases respectively, with 11 bases between them. This CDR3 is 16 amino acids long. Germline-derived CDR1 and CDR2 are SGHVS and FNYEAQ. DNA of the CDR3: TGTGCCAGCAGCTTAGTTGTGTGGACTAGCACAGATACGCAGTATTTT. Translation gives CASSLVVWTSTDTQYF.

The chain carries TRBV18 and TRBJ2-1; D is perhaps TRBD2 (5 bases). Germline V gene lookup returns CDR1 KGHSH and CDR2 LQKENI. V dropped 6 bases and J dropped 9 bases, with 15 bases sitting between them. The length of the CDR3 is 13 residues. CDR3 amino acids: CASSSGPAGEQFF. The CDR3 nucleotides read TGTGCCAGCTCCTCAGGACCGGCGGGTGAGCAGTTCTTC.

The J gene is TRBJ2-3, the V gene TRBV27; 11 bases map to TRBD2. In germline, CDR1 is MNHEY, CDR2 SMNVEV (reference sequence). V lost 0 bases to trimming and J lost 4 bases; unmatched junction nucleotides: 9. The length of the CDR3 is 18 residues. The CDR3 sequence: CASSLSLGTSGGPDTQYF. The CDR3, as DNA: TGTGCCAGCAGTTTATCGCTTGGGACTAGCGGTGGCCCAGATACGCAGTATTTT.

The chain uses TRBV19 and TRBJ1-4, with D possibly matching TRBD1 (6 bases). V was pared by 3 bases and J by 5 bases, with 13 bases between. This CDR3 comprises 15 residues. The germline CDR1 and CDR2 sequences are LNHDA and SQIVND (reference sequence). CDR3 region: CASSILAGENEKLFF. CDR3 DNA sequence: TGTGCCAGTAGTATCCTTGCAGGGGAGAATGAAAAACTGTTTTTT.